The 11 T cell receptor beta chains below all came from one sample that was sequenced in a study of blood T cell repertoires in COVID-19. Produced via immunoSEQ multiplex PCR; TCRdb's table is partial and in-frame only. Of 13,000 to 15,000 clones detected, more than 80% appear once; the ten largest clones hold 2.5% to 3%. The sequencing input was peripheral blood. Receptor source: a human donor in a cohort sampled during active COVID-19.

This clone was observed once. V is TRBV30 and J is TRBJ2-7; a weak D match, TRBD1 (6 bases). This CDR3 is 14 amino acids long. Trimming took off 1 base at V and 4 bases at J, with 14 bases between the two ends. Germline-derived CDR1 and CDR2 are GTSNPN and SVGIG (reference sequence). The CDR3 sequence is CAWSGTERFYEQYF. As DNA, the CDR3 is TGTGCCTGGAGTGGGACAGAACGATTTTACGAGCAGTACTTC. The whole variable domain, remainder taken from reference TRBV30 and TRBJ2-7, is SQTIHQWPATLVQPVGSPLSLECTVEGTSNPNLYWYRQAAGRGLQLLFYSVGIGQISSEVPQNLSASRPQDRQFILSSKKLLLSDSGFYLCAWSGTERFYEQYFGPGTRLTVT.

The rearrangement uses TRBV6-2 or TRBV6-3 and TRBJ1-1; 7 bases are shared with TRBD1. The CDR3 is 14 residues long. Germline CDR1 reads MNHEY; CDR2 reads SVGEGT. Germline trimming cut 4 bases from V and 4 bases from J; bases unmatched to any gene: 6. The DNA for the CDR3 is TGTGCCAGCAGTTCCTACAGGGGTGCCACTGAAGCTTTCTTT. Its protein product is CASSSYRGATEAFF.

This chain links TRBV10-3 with TRBJ2-5, with a weak D call TRBD2 (5 bases). V was pared by 4 bases and J by 0 bases, with 12 bases between. CDR3 length: 15 amino acids. Germline-derived CDR1 and CDR2 are ENHRY and SYGVKD. CDR3 amino acids: CAISARGGDQETQYF. The CDR3 nucleotides read TGTGCCATCAGTGCCCGAGGAGGCGACCAAGAGACCCAGTACTTC.

The chain employs TRBV9 and TRBJ2-3, with a weak D call TRBD2 (5 bases). The CDR3 is 15 residues long. Trimming took 3 bases from V and 6 from J, leaving 17 bases between them. The germline V gene encodes CDR1 SGDLS and CDR2 YYNGEE. CDR3 sequence reads: CASSARTVPPDTQYF. The CDR3 bases are TGTGCCAGCAGCGCACGGACTGTTCCCCCCGATACGCAGTATTTT.

The gene calls are TRBV3-1 (or the pseudogene TRBV3-2) and TRBJ1-1, with D maybe TRBD1 (6 bases). The ends were cut back, 1 base at V and 7 bases at J, with 25 bases in the middle. The CDR3 sequence is 18 residues long. Germline V gives CDR1 LGHDT, CDR2 YNNKEL (reference sequence). The CDR3 loop reads CASSQGFSSGTLRHEAFF. CDR3 nucleotide sequence: TGTGCCAGCAGCCAAGGTTTTAGCAGTGGGACACTTCGCCATGAAGCTTTCTTT.

The J gene is TRBJ2-1, the V gene TRBV28, with 7 positions matching TRBD2. Trimming took 2 bases from V and 2 from J; bases not matched to a gene: 3. Germline V CDR1 and CDR2: MDHEN, SYDVKM. CDR3 length: 15 amino acids. Here the CDR3 DNA reads TGTGCCAGCAGTTTAGCGGGAGACGCCTACAATGAGCAGTTCTTC. Translated: CASSLAGDAYNEQFF.

The rearrangement uses TRBV6-6 and TRBJ1-5, with TRBD1 identical over 7 bases. Germline assignment: CDR1 MNHNY and CDR2 SVGAGI (reference sequence). V shed 2 bases and J 4 bases; nucleotides not matched to a gene: 8. The CDR3 covers 16 residues. CDR3 DNA sequence: TGTGCCAGCAGTTACCCCCATCCGGGACAGAATCAGCCCCAGCATTTT. Its protein product is CASSYPHPGQNQPQHF.

The V gene is TRBV29-1, the J gene TRBJ2-7; D perhaps matches TRBD2 (5 bases). With 5 bases removed from V and 2 bases from J, the gap between germline ends came to 10 bases. This CDR3 spans 12 amino acids. Germline V gene sequence: CDR1 SQVTM, CDR2 ANQGSEA. This CDR3 is CSVSGEAYEQYF. The CDR3 coding sequence is TGCAGCGTTTCCGGGGAAGCCTACGAGCAGTACTTC.

This chain links TRBV19 with TRBJ1-3; no firm D call. There are 15 residues in the CDR3. Germline CDR1 is LNHDA and CDR2 is SQIVND (reference sequence). Trimming pared 5 bases from V and 0 bases from J, leaving 11 bases between. The CDR3 DNA follows: TGTGCCAGTAGTGGAGGGCCCAGCTCTGGAAACACCATATATTTT. Translating gives CASSGGPSSGNTIYF. Supplemented by reference TRBV19 and TRBJ1-3, the full variable domain reads DGGITQSPKYLFRKEGQNVTLSCEQNLNHDAMYWYRQDPGQGLRLIYYSQIVNDFQKGDIAEGYSVSREKKESFPLTVTSAQKNPTAFYLCASSGGPSSGNTIYFGEGSWLTVV.

The CDR3 nucleotides are TGTGCCTGGACGGGACCGGGGAGGTACGAGCAGTACTTC. Its protein is CAWTGPGRYEQYF. This sequence joins TRBV30 and TRBJ2-7; D is possibly TRBD2 (6 bases). With 4 bases removed from V and 4 bases from J, the gap between germline ends came to 14 bases. CDR1 and CDR2 (germline): GTSNPN, SVGIG (reference sequence). CDR3 length: 13 residues.

V and J are TRBV7-2 and TRBJ2-2; possible D gene TRBD1, 5 bases. V dropped 8 bases and J dropped 5 bases, with 12 bases sitting between them. This CDR3 contains 13 residues. Germline CDR1 SGHTA, CDR2 FQGNSA. DNA of the CDR3: TGTGCCAGCGGCAGGGCTTCGACCGGGGAGCTGTTTTTT. As protein: CASGRASTGELFF.